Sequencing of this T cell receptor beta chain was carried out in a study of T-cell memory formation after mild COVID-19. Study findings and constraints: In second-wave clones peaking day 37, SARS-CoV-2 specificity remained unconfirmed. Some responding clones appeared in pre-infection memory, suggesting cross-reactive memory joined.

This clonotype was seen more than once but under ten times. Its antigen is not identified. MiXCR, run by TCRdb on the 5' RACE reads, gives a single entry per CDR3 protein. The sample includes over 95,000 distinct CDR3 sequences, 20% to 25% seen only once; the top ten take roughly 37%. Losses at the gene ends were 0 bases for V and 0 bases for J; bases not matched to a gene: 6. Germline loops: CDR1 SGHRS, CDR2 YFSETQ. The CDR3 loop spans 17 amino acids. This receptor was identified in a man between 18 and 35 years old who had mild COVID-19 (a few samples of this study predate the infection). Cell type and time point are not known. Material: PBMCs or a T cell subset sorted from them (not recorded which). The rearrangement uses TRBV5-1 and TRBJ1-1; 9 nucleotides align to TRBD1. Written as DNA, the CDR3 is TGCGCCAGCAGCTTGGTTGGGACAGGGAGAGTGAACACTGAAGCTTTCTTT. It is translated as CASSLVGTGRVNTEAFF. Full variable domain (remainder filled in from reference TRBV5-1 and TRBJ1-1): KAGVTQTPRYLIKTRGQQVTLSCSPISGHRSVSWYQQTPGQGLQFLFEYFSETQRNKGNFPGRFSGRQFSNSRSEMNVSTLELGDSALYLCASSLVGTGRVNTEAFFGQGTRLTVV.